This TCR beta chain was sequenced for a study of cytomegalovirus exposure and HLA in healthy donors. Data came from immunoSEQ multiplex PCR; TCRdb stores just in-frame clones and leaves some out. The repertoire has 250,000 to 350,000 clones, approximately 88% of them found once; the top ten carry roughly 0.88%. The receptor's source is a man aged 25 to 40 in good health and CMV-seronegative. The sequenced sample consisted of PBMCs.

CDR3 amino acids: CASSTGQGVQETQYF. As DNA, the CDR3 is TGTGCCAGCTCAACGGGACAGGGTGTCCAAGAGACCCAGTACTTC. The J gene is TRBJ2-5, the V gene TRBV18; 9 nucleotides line up with TRBD1. With 5 bases clipped from V and 1 base from J, the junction kept 5 bases outside the gene matches. Germline CDR1 is KGHSH and CDR2 is LQKENI. This CDR3 has 15 residues. Using reference TRBV18 and TRBJ2-5 for the parts outside the CDR3, the full variable domain is NAGVMQNPRHLVRRRGQEARLRCSPMKGHSHVYWYRQLPEEGLKFMVYLQKENIIDESGMPKERFSAEFPKEGPSILRIQQVVRGDSAAYFCASSTGQGVQETQYFGPGTRLLVL.